The source of this T cell receptor beta chain is a study of identical twins. TCRdb re-called the 5' RACE reads through MiXCR, storing one row per CDR3 protein. The sample holds 120,000 to 150,000 distinct CDR3 sequences, approximately 4% seen once. Whole-study findings and limits: Out-of-frame alpha sequences shared by twins were enriched for low generation probability. A partial confounding effect on zero-insertion analyses could come from invariant MAIT and iNKT cells. While abundant cord blood beta clonotypes carried fewer insertions, memory repertoires showed no such pattern.

A word on this clonotype: The antigen remains undetermined. A read error is possible here, since a much larger clone lies one base away.

Per germline, CDR1 KGHDR and CDR2 SFDVKD. The CDR3 loop spans 14 amino acids. Sample: memory T cells sorted from blood. The TCR was taken from a man aged 18 to 30 in good health. This rearrangement joins TRBV24-1 to TRBJ2-1; no firm D call. CDR3 region: CAASAQPPYNEQFF. CDR3 sequence (DNA): TGTGCCGCCAGTGCCCAGCCCCCGTACAATGAGCAGTTCTTC.